These T cell receptor beta chains were read from a single sample in a study of CD8 T cells in ankylosing spondylitis. TCRdb itself ran the 5' RACE reads through MiXCR, one entry per CDR3 protein. The table includes about 220,000 distinct CDR3 sequences, approximately 10% detected once. Sequenced: blood, either unsorted or a sorted T cell fraction (not recorded which). The receptors shown here come from a male donor with ankylosing spondylitis or in good health (not recorded which). Each CDR3 is given with its conserved first and last residue. Fields, in order: clone size, V gene, J gene, D gene, CDR3 protein, CDR3 DNA. D genes are given only for firm matches. The size field is filled for only some rows; it gives once, few, many or a size class.

abundance: .
v_gene: TRBV10-3
j_gene: TRBJ2-1
d_gene: .
CDR3aa: CAISESQVASTTKQFF
CDR3nt: TGTGCCATCAGTGAGTCGCAGGTGGCTTCAACTACGAAGCAGTTCTTC

abundance: many
v_gene: TRBV5-6
j_gene: TRBJ1-6
d_gene: TRBD1
CDR3aa: CASSPGQGSYNSPLHF
CDR3nt: TGTGCCAGCAGCCCGGGACAGGGGTCCTATAATTCACCCCTCCACTTT

abundance: .
v_gene: TRBV5-1
j_gene: TRBJ1-2
d_gene: TRBD1
CDR3aa: CASSSDRANYGYTF
CDR3nt: TGCGCCAGCAGCTCGGACAGGGCCAACTATGGCTACACCTTC

abundance: many
v_gene: TRBV12-3/TRBV12-4
j_gene: TRBJ1-4
d_gene: .
CDR3aa: CASSLIPAKLFF
CDR3nt: TGTGCCAGCAGCTTGATCCCGGCAAAACTGTTTTTT

abundance: many
v_gene: TRBV3-1
j_gene: TRBJ2-3
d_gene: .
CDR3aa: CASSTLSDTQYF
CDR3nt: TGTGCCAGCAGTACACTCTCGGATACGCAGTATTTT

abundance: few
v_gene: TRBV5-1
j_gene: TRBJ2-1
d_gene: .
CDR3aa: CASSLGSSAGSYNEQFF
CDR3nt: TGCGCCAGCAGCTTGGGGTCTAGCGCGGGCTCCTACAATGAGCAGTTCTTC

abundance: .
v_gene: TRBV20-1
j_gene: TRBJ2-3
d_gene: TRBD2
CDR3aa: CSATLTSGGPFTQYF
CDR3nt: TGCAGTGCCACCCTGACTAGCGGGGGGCCATTTACGCAGTATTTT

abundance: .
v_gene: TRBV19
j_gene: TRBJ1-5
d_gene: .
CDR3aa: CASRPQLQGPQHF
CDR3nt: TGTGCCAGTAGGCCACAGCTCCAGGGGCCCCAGCATTTT

abundance: many
v_gene: TRBV6-5
j_gene: TRBJ1-2
d_gene: TRBD1
CDR3aa: CASSRQGVGYTF
CDR3nt: TGTGCCAGCAGTAGACAGGGGGTTGGCTACACCTTC

abundance: many
v_gene: TRBV5-6
j_gene: TRBJ2-2
d_gene: TRBD1
CDR3aa: CASSYGTVSLGSVTGELFF
CDR3nt: TGTGCCAGCAGCTACGGGACAGTCAGCCTAGGGTCGGTCACCGGGGAGCTGTTTTTT

abundance: many
v_gene: TRBV12-3/TRBV12-4
j_gene: TRBJ1-3
d_gene: TRBD1
CDR3aa: CASSLGQTSGNTIYF
CDR3nt: TGTGCCAGCAGTTTGGGACAGACCTCTGGAAACACCATATATTTT

abundance: .
v_gene: TRBV20-1
j_gene: TRBJ2-1
d_gene: .
CDR3aa: CSVSRVEDEQFF
CDR3nt: TGCAGTGTTAGCAGGGTGGAGGATGAGCAGTTCTTC

abundance: many
v_gene: TRBV20-1
j_gene: TRBJ2-7
d_gene: .
CDR3aa: CSAPAQGSEYEQYF
CDR3nt: TGCAGTGCTCCTGCACAGGGTTCTGAGTACGAGCAGTACTTC

abundance: .
v_gene: TRBV4-2
j_gene: TRBJ2-1
d_gene: TRBD2
CDR3aa: CASSPRASGGVSYNEQFF
CDR3nt: TGTGCCAGCAGTCCCCGGGCTAGCGGGGGGGTTTCCTACAATGAGCAGTTCTTC